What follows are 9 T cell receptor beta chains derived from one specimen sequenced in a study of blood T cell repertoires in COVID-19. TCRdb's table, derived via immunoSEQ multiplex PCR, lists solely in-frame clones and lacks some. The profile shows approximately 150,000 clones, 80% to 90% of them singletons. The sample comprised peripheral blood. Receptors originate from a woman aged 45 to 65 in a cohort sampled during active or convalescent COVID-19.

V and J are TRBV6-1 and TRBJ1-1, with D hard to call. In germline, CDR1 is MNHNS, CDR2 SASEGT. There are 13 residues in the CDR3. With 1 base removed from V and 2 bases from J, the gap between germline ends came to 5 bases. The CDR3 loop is CASSEVANTEAFF. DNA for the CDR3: TGTGCCAGCAGTGAAGTAGCAAACACTGAAGCTTTCTTT.

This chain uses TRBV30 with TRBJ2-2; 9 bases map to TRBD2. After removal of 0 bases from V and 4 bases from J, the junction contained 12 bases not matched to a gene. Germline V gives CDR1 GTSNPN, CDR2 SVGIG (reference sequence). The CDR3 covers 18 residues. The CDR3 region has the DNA TGTGCCTGGAGTGTACGAGAGACCGGACTAGCGCGCACCGGGGAGCTGTTTTTT. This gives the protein CAWSVRETGLARTGELFF.

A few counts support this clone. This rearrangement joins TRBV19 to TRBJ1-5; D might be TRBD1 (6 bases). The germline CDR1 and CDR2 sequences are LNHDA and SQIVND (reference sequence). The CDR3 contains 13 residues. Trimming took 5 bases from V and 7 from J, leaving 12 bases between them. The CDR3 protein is CASSSGGWQPQHF. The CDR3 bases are TGTGCCAGTAGTTCTGGGGGCTGGCAGCCCCAGCATTTT.

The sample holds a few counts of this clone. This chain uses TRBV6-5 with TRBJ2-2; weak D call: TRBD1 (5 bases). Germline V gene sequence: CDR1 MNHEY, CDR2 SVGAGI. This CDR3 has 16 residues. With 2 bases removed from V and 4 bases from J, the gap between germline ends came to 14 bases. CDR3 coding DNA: TGTGCCAGCAGTTACATCCCAGGGTCGGGCACCGGGGAGCTGTTTTTT. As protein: CASSYIPGSGTGELFF.

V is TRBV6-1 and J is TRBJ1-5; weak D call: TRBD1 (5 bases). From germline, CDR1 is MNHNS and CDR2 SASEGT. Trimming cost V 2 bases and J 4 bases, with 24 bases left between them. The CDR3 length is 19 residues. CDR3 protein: CASSENWVGGTVRNQPQHF. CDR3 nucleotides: TGTGCCAGCAGTGAAAACTGGGTGGGGGGGACCGTACGAAATCAGCCCCAGCATTTT.

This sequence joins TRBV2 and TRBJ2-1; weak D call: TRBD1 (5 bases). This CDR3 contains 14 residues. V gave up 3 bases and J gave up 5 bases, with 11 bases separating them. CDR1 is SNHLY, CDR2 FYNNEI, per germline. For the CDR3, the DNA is TGTGCCAGCAGTGAGCAGGGCGTCCACAATGAGCAGTTCTTC. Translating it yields CASSEQGVHNEQFF.

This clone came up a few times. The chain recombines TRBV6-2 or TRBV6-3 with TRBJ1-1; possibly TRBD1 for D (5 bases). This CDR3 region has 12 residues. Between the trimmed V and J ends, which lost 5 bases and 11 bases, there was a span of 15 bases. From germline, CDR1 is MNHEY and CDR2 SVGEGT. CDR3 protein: CASSGSGGDAFF. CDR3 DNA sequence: TGTGCCAGCAGTGGATCGGGGGGGGACGCTTTCTTT.

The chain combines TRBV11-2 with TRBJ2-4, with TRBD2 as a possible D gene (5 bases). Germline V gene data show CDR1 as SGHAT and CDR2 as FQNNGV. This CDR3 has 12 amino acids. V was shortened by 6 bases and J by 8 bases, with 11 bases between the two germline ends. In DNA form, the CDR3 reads TGTGCCAGCAGACGAGGGTCAGACATTCAGTACTTC. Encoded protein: CASRRGSDIQYF.

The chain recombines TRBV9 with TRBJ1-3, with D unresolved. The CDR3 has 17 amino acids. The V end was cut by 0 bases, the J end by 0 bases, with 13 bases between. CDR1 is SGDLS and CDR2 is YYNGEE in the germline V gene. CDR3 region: CASSVAGRVHSGNTIYF. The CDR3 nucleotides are TGTGCCAGCAGCGTAGCCGGTAGAGTCCACTCTGGAAACACCATATATTTT.